This TCR beta chain was captured by sequencing in a study of tumor-infiltrating lymphocytes in primary liver carcinoma. Study as a whole: The cohort consisted of patients whose primary liver carcinoma was surgically resected. Maximum tumor diameters ranged from roughly 4.2 to 10 cm, stage T1-T3 N0M0.

Germline CDR1 and CDR2: SEHNR and FQNEAQ (reference sequence). This CDR3 contains 14 residues. Overall study findings and caveats: Tumor specimens were characterized by a significantly higher top-250-clone fraction than blood (p = 0.039).

Germline DNA was also extracted, and blood RNA derived from unsorted whole blood. As to this clonotype: Its matching antigen is unknown. A junction end diverges from the germline sequence, so it may reflect a read error.

Starting material of 500 to 600 ng total RNA yielded TCR beta cDNA via a constant-region primer. The TCR beta library was amplified through three nested multiplex PCR rounds in a modified ARM-PCR procedure. Forward primers for TRBV1-TRBV30 and a C-beta reverse primer served the first two PCR rounds, at around 9 cycles each. One entry per CDR3 protein, called by TCRdb with MiXCR from the multiplex PCR reads. The sample records about 210,000 distinct CDR3 sequences, about 61% being singletons. Source material: peripheral blood. The TCR was taken from a woman in her sixties or seventies with primary liver carcinoma and hepatitis B virus infection. This chain links TRBV7-9 with TRBJ1-1; D might be TRBD1 (6 bases). CDR3 in amino acids: CASSQRHGDTEAVF. CDR3 nucleotide sequence: TGTGCCAGCAGCCAAAGACATGGGGACACTGAAGCTGTCTTT. Together with reference TRBV7-9 and TRBJ1-1, the CDR3 gives the full variable domain: DTGVSQNPRHKITKRGQNVTFRCDPISEHNRLYWYRQTLGQGPEFLTYFQNEAQLEKSRLLSDRFSAERPKGSFSTLEIQRTEQGDSAMYLCASSQRHGDTEAVFGQGTRLTVV.